The 29 T cell receptor beta chains in this list originate from one sample, sequenced in a study of cytomegalovirus exposure and HLA in healthy donors. The PCR employed 60 Vbeta primers together with 13 Jbeta primers. Generated by immunoSEQ multiplex PCR, the TCRdb table keeps only in-frame clones and is missing some. Of about 120,000 clones in the sample, approximately 81% were seen once. Sequenced input: PBMCs. Receptors originate from a male donor in good health and CMV-seronegative.

This chain connects TRBV15 to TRBJ1-4; 8 bases match TRBD1. The CDR3 extends over 16 amino acids. The germline CDR1 and CDR2 sequences are LNHNV and YYDKDF (reference sequence). V lost 1 base and J lost 3; bases outside the gene matches: 4. Here the CDR3 reads CATSRGQGPANEKLFF. CDR3 DNA sequence: TGTGCCACCAGCAGAGGACAGGGGCCGGCTAATGAAAAACTGTTTTTT.

The chain links TRBV5-1 to TRBJ2-1; D may be TRBD2 (5 bases). This CDR3 comprises 14 residues. The germline V gene encodes CDR1 SGHRS and CDR2 YFSETQ. Trimming stripped 0 bases from V and 4 bases from J, with 8 bases between. CDR3 DNA: TGCGCCAGCAGCTTGGTGGCGGGTTACAATGAGCAGTTCTTC. It is translated as CASSLVAGYNEQFF.

A few counts support this clone. The J gene is TRBJ1-5, the V gene TRBV7-2; unclear D gene. The V gene lost 5 bases and the J gene lost 9 bases, with 17 bases spanning the gap. Germline V lookup: CDR1 SGHTA, CDR2 FQGNSA. The CDR3 length is 14 residues. CDR3 in amino acids: CASSRDSSYTPQHF. As DNA, the CDR3 is TGTGCCAGCAGCCGGGATTCTTCCTATACGCCCCAGCATTTT. The full variable domain, rest sourced from reference TRBV7-2 and TRBJ1-5, is GAGVSQSPSNKVTEKGKDVELRCDPISGHTALYWYRQSLGQGLEFLIYFQGNSAPDKSGLPSDRFSAERTGGSVSTLTIQRTQQEDSAVYLCASSRDSSYTPQHFGDGTRLSIL.

V is TRBV7-9 and J is TRBJ2-3; possibly TRBD2 for D (5 bases). V was shortened by 5 bases and J by 6 bases, with 21 bases between the two germline ends. CDR3 length equals 16 residues. The germline V gene has CDR1 SEHNR and CDR2 FQNEAQ (reference sequence). The CDR3 sequence is CASSPWTHQEVDTQYF. The CDR3 DNA reads TGTGCCAGCAGCCCTTGGACGCATCAGGAGGTCGATACGCAGTATTTT.

The V and J genes are TRBV6-6 and TRBJ2-7, with 7 positions matching TRBD1. The CDR3 is 13 amino acids. J gave up 6 bases and V 8 bases, and 10 bases lay outside the gene matches. Per the germline V gene, CDR1 is MNHNY and CDR2 is SVGAGI (reference sequence). The CDR3 here is CASLSGGRGEQYF. CDR3 nucleotide sequence: TGTGCCAGCCTATCAGGGGGTCGGGGCGAGCAGTACTTC.

V and J are TRBV5-6 and TRBJ2-7, with unresolved D. The germline V gene encodes CDR1 SGHDT and CDR2 YYEEEE. The CDR3 covers 13 residues. Trimming removed 1 base at V and 6 bases at J, with 11 bases between. The CDR3: CASSLPTVVEQYF. The CDR3 DNA reads TGTGCCAGCAGCTTGCCTACAGTAGTCGAGCAGTACTTC.

This clone has just a few counts. The chain is built from TRBV4-1 and TRBJ2-7; D is perhaps TRBD2 (7 bases). Germline lookup yields CDR1 MGHRA and CDR2 YSYEKL. This CDR3 is built from 14 residues. Trimming took off 4 bases at V and 2 bases at J, with 12 bases between the two ends. The CDR3 region is CASSPRGDTYEQYF. The CDR3 DNA follows: TGCGCCAGCAGCCCCCGGGGGGACACCTACGAGCAGTACTTC.

A few counts support this clone. V gene TRBV30 combines with J gene TRBJ1-6, with 11 bases matching TRBD1. The V and J ends lost 0 bases and 10 bases, in that order; junction bases with no gene match: 17. Germline V gene sequence: CDR1 GTSNPN, CDR2 SVGIG (reference sequence). The CDR3 is 19 residues long. In DNA, the CDR3 is TGTGCCTGGAGTGTACCCTGGACAGGGGGCGTTTTCCAGGGGTCACCCCTCCACTTT. It translates to CAWSVPWTGGVFQGSPLHF.

On this clone: An end of the junction differs from the germline gene, which may be a read error. CDR3 DNA: TGTGCTAGCAGCTTAGGCCCTGAGGATACGCAGTATTTT. It specifies CASSLGPEDTQYF. The rearrangement joins TRBV7-7 to TRBJ2-3; D remains ambiguous. The length of the CDR3 is 13 residues. Germline loops: CDR1 SSHAT, CDR2 FNYEAQ (reference sequence).

The chain is built from TRBV5-8 and TRBJ2-1, with TRBD1 matching over 7 bases. V was pared by 2 bases and J by 5 bases, with 7 bases of the junction left unmatched. Germline V gives CDR1 SGHTS, CDR2 YDEGEE. This CDR3 comprises 15 residues. CDR3 region: CASSLRGRLDNEQFF. Written as DNA, the CDR3 is TGTGCCAGCAGCTTAAGGGGGCGTTTAGACAATGAGCAGTTCTTC.

This sequence joins TRBV2 and TRBJ2-7; TRBD1 matches at 7 bases. V lost 2 bases to trimming and J lost 7 bases; unmatched junction nucleotides: 8. The CDR3 contains 14 residues. Per the germline V gene, CDR1 is SNHLY and CDR2 is FYNNEI. The CDR3 here is CASSERQGLGEQYF. CDR3 in DNA: TGTGCCAGCAGTGAAAGACAGGGTCTAGGGGAGCAGTACTTC.

This clone was seen a few times. The chain employs TRBV2 and TRBJ1-4, with unresolved D. Germline loops: CDR1 SNHLY, CDR2 FYNNEI. Trimming removed 8 bases from V and 10 bases from J, with 17 bases in between. The CDR3 runs to 13 residues. CDR3 coding DNA: TGTGCCAGCGGCGAGCAGGCGTCTCGAAAACTGTTTTTT. It codes for CASGEQASRKLFF. The whole variable domain, filled in from reference TRBV2 and TRBJ1-4, reads EPEVTQTPSHQVTQMGQEVILRCVPISNHLYFYWYRQILGQKVEFLVSFYNNEISEKSEIFDDQFSVERPDGSNFTLKIRSTKLEDSAMYFCASGEQASRKLFFGSGTQLSVL.

This chain connects TRBV9 to TRBJ1-2; possibly TRBD1 for D (6 bases). V was shortened by 0 bases and J by 6 bases, with 12 bases between the two germline ends. The CDR3 spans 14 residues. Germline V gives CDR1 SGDLS, CDR2 YYNGEE. CDR3 in amino acids: CASSVDRVLNGYTF. CDR3 nucleotides: TGTGCCAGCAGCGTAGACAGGGTACTCAATGGCTACACCTTC.

The chain links TRBV7-3 to TRBJ2-1; 7 positions agree with TRBD1. Germline CDR1 reads SGHTA; CDR2 reads FQGTGA. The CDR3 runs 13 residues. Germline trimming cut 4 bases from V and 6 bases from J; bases unmatched to any gene: 3. The CDR3: CASSSSGGNEQFF. The CDR3, as DNA: TGTGCCAGCAGCTCTTCAGGGGGCAATGAGCAGTTCTTC.

V is TRBV28 and J is TRBJ2-2, with 9 bases aligning to TRBD1. Per the germline V gene, CDR1 is MDHEN and CDR2 is SYDVKM. The length of the CDR3 is 16 residues. V gave up 5 bases and J gave up 6 bases; unmatched junction bases: 10. The CDR3 sequence is CASSTNPGQGSGELFF. The CDR3, as DNA: TGTGCCAGCAGTACGAATCCGGGACAGGGCTCCGGGGAGCTGTTTTTT.

This chain joins TRBV18 and TRBJ2-5; D gene uncertain. CDR3 length: 13 residues. The germline V gene has CDR1 KGHSH and CDR2 LQKENI. V lost 1 base to trimming and J lost 6 bases, with 9 bases between them. For the CDR3, the DNA is TGTGCCAGCTCACCACAGAGGTCCAAGACCCAGTACTTC. It encodes CASSPQRSKTQYF.

The rearrangement links TRBV29-1 to TRBJ2-7; 9 nucleotides align to TRBD1. After removal of 7 bases from V and 5 bases from J, the junction contained 9 bases not matched to a gene. CDR1 is SQVTM, CDR2 ANQGSEA, per germline. This CDR3 spans 13 amino acids. CDR3 bases: TGCAGCGGGGGGACAGGGACAGGTAACGAGCAGTACTTC. This encodes CSGGTGTGNEQYF.

V and J are TRBV30 and TRBJ1-2; tentatively, D is TRBD1 (5 bases). V gave up 1 base and J gave up 7 bases, with 10 bases separating them. The CDR3 sequence is 12 residues long. Per the germline V gene, CDR1 is GTSNPN and CDR2 is SVGIG (reference sequence). This CDR3 reads CAWSAGVRGYTF. The CDR3 DNA reads TGTGCCTGGAGTGCGGGGGTACGTGGCTACACCTTC.

This sequence joins TRBV4-2 and TRBJ2-7; TRBD2 might be the D (6 bases). Trimming pared 0 bases from V and 0 bases from J, leaving 15 bases between. The V gene's germline CDR1 is LGHNA and CDR2 YNFKEQ. The length of the CDR3 is 17 residues. CDR3 nucleotide sequence: TGTGCCAGCAGCCAAGATTTCGGGACTGCTAGCTCCTACGAGCAGTACTTC. Protein product: CASSQDFGTASSYEQYF.

The chain is built from TRBV7-8 and TRBJ2-3; no reliable D call. V lost 5 bases to trimming and J lost 6 bases, with 21 bases between them. CDR3 size: 16 residues. Germline V lookup: CDR1 SGHVS, CDR2 FQNEAQ. Here the CDR3 reads CASSPWHTSLTDTQYF. The CDR3 DNA is TGTGCCAGCAGCCCCTGGCATACATCCTTAACGGATACGCAGTATTTT.

The chain links TRBV7-2 to TRBJ1-2; 9 bases are a match to TRBD1. This CDR3 is built from 16 residues. From germline, CDR1 is SGHTA and CDR2 FQGNSA. The J segment lost 8 bases and the V segment lost 5 bases, leaving 15 bases of the junction unmatched. CDR3 bases: TGTGCCAGCAGCCCCAATCGGGACAGGGTTAGTCGGGGCTACACCTTC. Amino acids: CASSPNRDRVSRGYTF. Based on the CDR3 plus reference TRBV7-2 and TRBJ1-2, the full variable domain is GAGVSQSPSNKVTEKGKDVELRCDPISGHTALYWYRQSLGQGLEFLIYFQGNSAPDKSGLPSDRFSAERTGGSVSTLTIQRTQQEDSAVYLCASSPNRDRVSRGYTFGSGTRLTVV.

The chain combines TRBV19 with TRBJ2-1; 11 bases agree with TRBD2. The V gene's germline CDR1 is LNHDA and CDR2 SQIVND (reference sequence). The CDR3 is 18 residues long. V was pared by 5 bases and J by 0 bases, with 9 bases of the junction left unmatched. In nucleotides, the CDR3 is TGTGCCAGTAGTTCCGGGACTAGCGGCAGGAGCTCCTACAATGAGCAGTTCTTC. The encoded protein is CASSSGTSGRSSYNEQFF.

This chain's CDR3 is CASQNRASNQPQHF. CDR3 DNA: TGTGCCAGTCAAAACAGGGCGAGCAATCAGCCCCAGCATTTT. The gene calls are TRBV19 and TRBJ1-5; D is perhaps TRBD1 (6 bases). Germline CDR1 LNHDA, CDR2 SQIVND (reference sequence). The V end was cut by 8 bases, the J end by 1 base, with 12 bases between. CDR3 length equals 14 residues.

The rearrangement joins TRBV28 to TRBJ2-7, with 11 positions matching TRBD1. CDR1 MDHEN and CDR2 SYDVKM come from the germline V gene. Losses at the gene ends were 5 bases for V and 0 bases for J; bases not matched to a gene: 9. The CDR3 loop spans 17 amino acids. DNA of the CDR3: TGTGCCAGCAGTACGGACAGGGGGCCAGTGCCCTCCTACGAGCAGTACTTC. Translating it yields CASSTDRGPVPSYEQYF.

This clone was seen a handful of times. The V and J genes are TRBV18 and TRBJ1-4; D is uncertain. The ends were cut back, 3 bases at V and 5 bases at J, with 10 bases in the middle. Germline CDR1 and CDR2: KGHSH and LQKENI. This CDR3 comprises 14 residues. The CDR3 spells CASSPGSRNEKLFF. In DNA, the CDR3 is TGTGCCAGCTCACCGGGCAGTAGAAATGAAAAACTGTTTTTT.

The chain uses TRBV19 and TRBJ1-1; maybe TRBD1 (5 bases). Per germline, CDR1 LNHDA and CDR2 SQIVND (reference sequence). The CDR3 has 12 amino acids. Trimming removed 10 bases from V and 3 bases from J, with 12 bases in between. The CDR3 here is CATGGGDTEAFF. The CDR3 DNA reads TGTGCCACTGGGGGGGGAGACACTGAAGCTTTCTTT.

The rearrangement joins TRBV6-6 to TRBJ1-4; tentatively, D is TRBD1 (5 bases). V lost 6 bases to trimming and J lost 3 bases, with 17 bases between them. The CDR3 spans 16 residues. Germline assignment: CDR1 MNHNY and CDR2 SVGAGI (reference sequence). CDR3 sequence reads: CASSSEGLSANEKLFF. CDR3 nucleotide sequence: TGTGCCAGCAGCTCGGAGGGACTTTCGGCTAATGAAAAACTGTTTTTT.

V usage is TRBV5-1 and J usage is TRBJ2-1; 9 bases align to TRBD2. This CDR3 is built from 17 residues. Per the germline V gene, CDR1 is SGHRS and CDR2 is YFSETQ. Trimming took 4 bases from V and 5 from J; bases not matched to a gene: 13. The DNA for the CDR3 is TGCGCCAGCAGCGGATCCCTTCTAGCGGGAAATAACAATGAGCAGTTCTTC. Its protein product is CASSGSLLAGNNNEQFF.

This chain links TRBV9 with TRBJ2-3, with 7 bases aligning to TRBD2. Germline-derived CDR1 and CDR2 are SGDLS and YYNGEE. The CDR3 extends over 14 amino acids. The V and J ends lost 1 base and 5 bases, in that order; junction bases with no gene match: 4. CDR3 region: CASSVRGEGDTQYF. CDR3 sequence (DNA): TGTGCCAGCAGCGTACGGGGGGAGGGAGATACGCAGTATTTT.